Below, one T cell receptor (beta chain) is given with its context. The sample is drawn from a study of CD8+ T cells in alopecia areata. It was cDNA, reverse transcribed from extracted RNA, that served as the sequencing template. The protocol was immunoSEQ multiplex PCR, while the TCRdb copy is restricted to in-frame clones and leaves out a portion. This table holds about 190,000 clones, roughly three fifths found once. Specified treatment: oral pan-JAK inhibitor, 5-10 mg twice daily. In germline, CDR1 is SGHDT, CDR2 YYEEEE. The CDR3 has 15 amino acids. Trimming stripped 1 base from V and 8 bases from J, with 13 bases between.

The sequence was obtained from a human donor with alopecia areata. The specimen was CD4+ T cells sorted from blood, collected at week 4, from a patient treated with tofacitinib. The chain joins TRBV5-6 to TRBJ1-6; D perhaps matches TRBD1 (5 bases). The CDR3, as DNA: TGTGCCAGCAGCTTGAGGACGGGGGTTTATTCACCCCTCCACTTT. Encoded protein: CASSLRTGVYSPLHF. The full variable domain, in which reference TRBV5-6 and TRBJ1-6 provide the parts outside the CDR3, is DAGVTQSPTHLIKTRGQQVTLRCSPKSGHDTVSWYQQALGQGPQFIFQYYEEEERQRGNFPDRFSGHQFPNYSSELNVNALLLGDSALYLCASSLRTGVYSPLHFGNGTRLTVT.